Below are 25 T cell receptor beta chains sequenced from a single sample in a study of shared clonotypes between healthy human individuals. Data came from immunoSEQ multiplex PCR; TCRdb stores just in-frame clones and leaves some out. Among millions of clones, 85% to 95% were seen once, and the ten largest hold 1.5% to 2%. Naive CD8 cells, CD45RO-negative and positively selected for CCR7, excluded terminally differentiated effector memory CD45RA+ cells. Sequenced: naive CD8+ T cells from PBMCs. These receptor sequences come from a young man in good health. Some clones in this sample may be carry-over from other donors' samples.

The rearrangement links TRBV19 to TRBJ1-5; TRBD1 might be the D (5 bases). The CDR3 has 15 amino acids. The germline V gene has CDR1 LNHDA and CDR2 SQIVND (reference sequence). The V end was cut by 6 bases, the J end by 0 bases, with 12 bases between. CDR3 region: CASRGRDFSNQPQHF. The CDR3 region has the DNA TGTGCCAGTAGGGGCAGGGATTTTAGCAATCAGCCCCAGCATTTT.

This clone was observed a single time. The CDR3 region has the DNA TGCGCCAGCAGCCTCCTGGAGGGACCTGGCTACACCTTC. Its protein is CASSLLEGPGYTF. The chain employs TRBV5-1 and TRBJ1-2, with a weak D call TRBD1 (5 bases). Germline V lookup: CDR1 SGHRS, CDR2 YFSETQ. Trimming pared 4 bases from V and 7 bases from J, leaving 14 bases between. The CDR3 is 13 amino acids. Complete variable domain (other parts from reference TRBV5-1 and TRBJ1-2): KAGVTQTPRYLIKTRGQQVTLSCSPISGHRSVSWYQQTPGQGLQFLFEYFSETQRNKGNFPGRFSGRQFSNSRSEMNVSTLELGDSALYLCASSLLEGPGYTFGSGTRLTVV.

The chain couples TRBV9 to TRBJ2-1, with 9 bases identical to TRBD2. The V segment lost 4 bases and the J segment 0 bases; nucleotides outside the gene matches: 8. The germline CDR1 and CDR2 sequences are SGDLS and YYNGEE. The CDR3 loop spans 17 amino acids. The CDR3 nucleotides are TGTGCCAGCAGCCAAACTAGCGGGCCAAGCTCCTACAATGAGCAGTTCTTC. As protein: CASSQTSGPSSYNEQFF.

V usage is TRBV15 and J usage is TRBJ2-2, with 7 bases fitting TRBD2. J gave up 4 bases and V 2 bases, and 16 bases lay outside the gene matches. This CDR3 spans 19 amino acids. The V gene's germline CDR1 is LNHNV and CDR2 YYDKDF (reference sequence). The CDR3, as DNA: TGTGCCACCAGCAGATCCCCCCCCCGGGTAGCGGGTAGCACCGGGGAGCTGTTTTTT. It is translated as CATSRSPPRVAGSTGELFF.

V gene TRBV19 combines with J gene TRBJ1-1, with D perhaps matching TRBD1 (6 bases). V was trimmed by 9 bases and J by 1 base, leaving 9 bases between them. The CDR3 covers 12 residues. Germline V gene lookup returns CDR1 LNHDA and CDR2 SQIVND (reference sequence). The DNA of the CDR3 is TGTGCCAGCCAGACAGGGAACACTGAAGCTTTCTTT. This encodes CASQTGNTEAFF.

V is TRBV27 and J is TRBJ1-1; 7 bases align to TRBD1. The V segment lost 6 bases and the J segment 3 bases; nucleotides outside the gene matches: 16. Germline V gene sequence: CDR1 MNHEY, CDR2 SMNVEV (reference sequence). The CDR3 totals 17 residues. CDR3: CASRANRGAGPDTEAFF. The DNA for the CDR3 is TGTGCCAGCAGGGCTAACAGGGGCGCAGGGCCGGACACTGAAGCTTTCTTT.

The CDR3 reads CASSEDSTYNEQFF. As DNA, the CDR3 is TGTGCCAGCAGTGAGGACAGCACCTACAATGAGCAGTTCTTC. The chain couples TRBV27 to TRBJ2-1, with a weak D call TRBD1 (6 bases). There are 14 residues in the CDR3. The V gene's germline CDR1 is MNHEY and CDR2 SMNVEV (reference sequence). V lost 5 bases to trimming and J lost 2 bases, with 10 bases between them.

The rearrangement links TRBV27 to TRBJ2-2, with 9 bases fitting TRBD2. Trimming took 5 bases from V and 6 from J; bases not matched to a gene: 4. The CDR3 spans 14 residues. Germline lookup yields CDR1 MNHEY and CDR2 SMNVEV (reference sequence). CDR3 region: CASSVGLASGELFF. CDR3 DNA sequence: TGTGCCAGCAGTGTGGGACTAGCATCCGGGGAGCTGTTTTTT.

The V gene is TRBV2, the J gene TRBJ1-4, with 8 bases lining up with TRBD1. CDR1 is SNHLY, CDR2 FYNNEI, per germline. The CDR3 is 14 amino acids. After removal of 5 bases from V and 6 bases from J, the junction contained 5 bases not matched to a gene. As DNA, the CDR3 is TGTGCCAGCAGTTCAGGGGGCGCATATGAAAAACTGTTTTTT. It translates to CASSSGGAYEKLFF.

The J gene is TRBJ1-2, the V gene TRBV7-5. TRBV7-5 is a documented pseudogene. This CDR3 has 15 residues. The CDR3 here is CASDGTGSGIYGYTF. The CDR3 bases are TGTGCCAGCGACGGCACGGGAAGTGGTATCTATGGCTACACCTTC.

V gene TRBV18 combines with J gene TRBJ2-5, with D perhaps given as TRBD1 or TRBD2 (5 bases each). CDR1 and CDR2 (germline): KGHSH, LQKENI. The CDR3 is 14 residues long. Trimming removed 6 bases from V and 2 bases from J, with 13 bases in between. CDR3 residues: CASSPGRIQETQYF. The CDR3 DNA follows: TGTGCCAGCTCGCCGGGACGGATACAAGAGACCCAGTACTTC.

CDR3 sequence reads: CASSLALTGGTQYF. Here the CDR3 DNA reads TGCGCCAGCAGCTTGGCCCTGACAGGAGGGACCCAGTACTTC. The gene calls are TRBV5-1 and TRBJ2-5; weak D call: TRBD1 (6 bases). The CDR3 has 14 amino acids. Trimming left V 0 bases short and J 7 bases short, with 13 bases between. Germline CDR1 and CDR2: SGHRS and YFSETQ.

The rearrangement links TRBV15 to TRBJ2-7; 9 bases fit TRBD1. The CDR3 consists of 16 residues. J lost 1 base, V lost 2 bases, and 6 bases had no gene match. CDR1 is LNHNV and CDR2 is YYDKDF in the germline V gene (reference sequence). The CDR3 reads CATSRRGQGASYEQYF. CDR3 nucleotides: TGTGCCACCAGCAGAAGGGGACAGGGCGCTTCCTACGAGCAGTACTTC.

V and J are TRBV28 and TRBJ2-1; 10 bases agree with TRBD1. This CDR3 comprises 15 residues. V lost 6 bases and J lost 9; bases outside the gene matches: 11. The germline V gene has CDR1 MDHEN and CDR2 SYDVKM. The CDR3 reads CASSSSRDRGREQFF. CDR3 coding DNA: TGTGCCAGCAGCTCGTCCCGGGACAGGGGCCGTGAGCAGTTCTTC. Together with reference TRBV28 and TRBJ2-1, the CDR3 gives the full variable domain: DVKVTQSSRYLVKRTGEKVFLECVQDMDHENMFWYRQDPGLGLRLIYFSYDVKMKEKGDIPEGYSVSREKKERFSLILESASTNQTSMYLCASSSSRDRGREQFFGPGTRLTVL.

The chain is built from TRBV5-8 and TRBJ1-2; no definite D call. Germline V gives CDR1 SGHTS, CDR2 YDEGEE. V lost 0 bases to trimming and J lost 4 bases, with 16 bases between them. CDR3 size: 16 residues. DNA of the CDR3: TGTGCCAGCAGCTTGGAACAGTTCGGTGCGATCTATGGCTACACCTTC. This sequence encodes CASSLEQFGAIYGYTF.

This chain joins TRBV11-2 and TRBJ1-2, with D possibly matching TRBD1 (6 bases). CDR1 is SGHAT, CDR2 FQNNGV, per germline. The V end lost 3 bases, the J end lost 8 bases, and 10 bases lay between the germline ends. This CDR3 has 12 amino acids. The CDR3 loop is CASSFNRVGYTF. The CDR3 DNA is TGTGCCAGCAGCTTCAACAGGGTAGGCTACACCTTC.

CDR3: CASSSPRTGGTEAFF. CDR3 sequence (DNA): TGTGCCAGCAGTTCCCCACGGACAGGGGGCACTGAAGCTTTCTTT. This chain links TRBV6-5 with TRBJ1-1; 10 bases match TRBD1. V trimming: 4 bases; J trimming: 4 bases; junction bases outside the gene matches: 6. Germline CDR1 is MNHEY and CDR2 is SVGAGI. This CDR3 is built from 15 residues.

In its sample, this clone was seen a few times. The genes are TRBV5-1 and TRBJ1-1; D is unresolved. Per the germline V gene, CDR1 is SGHRS and CDR2 is YFSETQ. The V end was cut by 1 base, the J end by 0 bases, with 10 bases between. The CDR3 sequence is 15 residues long. The DNA for the CDR3 is TGCGCCAGCAGCTTGTATCCCGGGATGAACACTGAAGCTTTCTTT. This translates into CASSLYPGMNTEAFF. Full variable domain (outside the CDR3, taken from reference TRBV5-1 and TRBJ1-1): KAGVTQTPRYLIKTRGQQVTLSCSPISGHRSVSWYQQTPGQGLQFLFEYFSETQRNKGNFPGRFSGRQFSNSRSEMNVSTLELGDSALYLCASSLYPGMNTEAFFGQGTRLTVV.

V is TRBV27 and J is TRBJ2-1, with D hard to call. Germline V gene sequence: CDR1 MNHEY, CDR2 SMNVEV (reference sequence). This CDR3 is built from 13 residues. This CDR3 is CLPRIPRKNEQFF. CDR3 nucleotide sequence: TGTCTCCCTCGCATCCCGAGAAAGAATGAGCAGTTCTTC.

The rearrangement joins TRBV29-1 to TRBJ2-7; D remains ambiguous. Germline CDR1 reads SQVTM; CDR2 reads ANQGSEA. V was cut by 6 bases and J by 6 bases, with 15 bases left in between. The CDR3 runs 12 residues. CDR3 residues: CSVKPPGIEQYF. The CDR3 DNA follows: TGCAGCGTCAAGCCCCCAGGCATCGAGCAGTACTTC.

In this sample, this clone turned up a few times. The J gene is TRBJ2-2, the V gene TRBV28; no firm D call. Germline-derived CDR1 and CDR2 are MDHEN and SYDVKM. This CDR3 has 14 amino acids. The V gene lost 3 bases and the J gene lost 3 bases, with 8 bases spanning the gap. The CDR3 region has the DNA TGTGCCAGCAGTTTTTGGTCATACACCGGGGAGCTGTTTTTT. Translation gives CASSFWSYTGELFF.

This rearrangement joins TRBV7-9 to TRBJ2-1; 9 bases line up with TRBD1. Germline assignment: CDR1 SEHNR and CDR2 FQNEAQ (reference sequence). V trimming: 5 bases; J trimming: 8 bases; junction bases outside the gene matches: 13. CDR3 length: 16 amino acids. CDR3 DNA: TGTGCCAGCAGCGGACTGTGGGGACAGGGTAAGGATGAGCAGTTCTTC. This sequence encodes CASSGLWGQGKDEQFF.

The genes are TRBV6-5 and TRBJ2-3; unclear D gene. The CDR3 loop spans 15 amino acids. V dropped 2 bases and J dropped 3 bases, with 12 bases sitting between them. Germline V gives CDR1 MNHEY, CDR2 SVGAGI. The CDR3 DNA is TGTGCCAGCAGTTACGCTAGATTGGGGACAGATACGCAGTATTTT. Protein sequence: CASSYARLGTDTQYF.

The rearrangement joins TRBV5-4 to TRBJ2-3; D gene ambiguous. In germline, CDR1 is SGHNT, CDR2 YYREEE (reference sequence). This CDR3 is 15 amino acids long. Trimming cost V 0 bases and J 2 bases, with 10 bases left between them. The DNA for the CDR3 is TGTGCCAGCAGCTTGGGGGTAGGGAACACAGATACGCAGTATTTT. This encodes CASSLGVGNTDTQYF.

J is TRBJ2-5 and V is TRBV13; 8 bases line up with TRBD1. Gene TRBJ2-7 matches the end of the DNA better, so the J call may be wrong. CDR1 and CDR2 (germline): PRHDT, FYEKMQ (reference sequence). The CDR3 extends over 15 amino acids. The DNA for the CDR3 is TGTGCCAGCAGCTCCCGCGGACAGGGTAGAGACGAGCAGTACTTC. Its translation: CASSSRGQGRDEQYF.